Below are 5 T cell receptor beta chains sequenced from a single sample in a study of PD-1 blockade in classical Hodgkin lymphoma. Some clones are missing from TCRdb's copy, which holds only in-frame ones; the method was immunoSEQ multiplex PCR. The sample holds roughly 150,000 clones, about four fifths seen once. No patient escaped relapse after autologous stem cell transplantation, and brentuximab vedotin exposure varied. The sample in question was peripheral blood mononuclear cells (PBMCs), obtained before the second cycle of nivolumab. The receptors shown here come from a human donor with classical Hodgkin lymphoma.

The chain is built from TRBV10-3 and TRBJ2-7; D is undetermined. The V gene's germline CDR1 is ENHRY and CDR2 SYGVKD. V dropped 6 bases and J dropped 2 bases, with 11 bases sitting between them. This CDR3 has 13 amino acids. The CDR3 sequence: CAISQDGPYEQYF. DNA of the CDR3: TGTGCCATCAGCCAGGACGGCCCCTACGAGCAGTACTTC.

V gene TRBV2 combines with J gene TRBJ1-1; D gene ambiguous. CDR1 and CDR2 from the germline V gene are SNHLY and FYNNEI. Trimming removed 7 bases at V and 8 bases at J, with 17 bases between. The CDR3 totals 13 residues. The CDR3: CASKLAPVGEAFF. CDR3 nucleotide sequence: TGTGCCAGCAAATTGGCCCCCGTTGGAGAAGCTTTCTTT.

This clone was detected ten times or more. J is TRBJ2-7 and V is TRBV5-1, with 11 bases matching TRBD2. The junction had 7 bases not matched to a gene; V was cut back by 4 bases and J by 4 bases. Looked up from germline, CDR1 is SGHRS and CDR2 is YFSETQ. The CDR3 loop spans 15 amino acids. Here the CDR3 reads CASSMGTSGGYEQYF. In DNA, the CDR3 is TGCGCCAGCAGCATGGGAACTAGCGGGGGTTACGAGCAGTACTTC.

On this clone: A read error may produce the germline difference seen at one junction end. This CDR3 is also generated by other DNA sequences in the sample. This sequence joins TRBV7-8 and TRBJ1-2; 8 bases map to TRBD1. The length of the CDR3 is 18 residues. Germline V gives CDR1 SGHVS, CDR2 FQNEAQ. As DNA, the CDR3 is TGTGCTAGCAGCTTAGACAGGGGACGGGGGGGTAAGAGTGGAGGCTACACCTTC. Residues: CASSLDRGRGGKSGGYTF.

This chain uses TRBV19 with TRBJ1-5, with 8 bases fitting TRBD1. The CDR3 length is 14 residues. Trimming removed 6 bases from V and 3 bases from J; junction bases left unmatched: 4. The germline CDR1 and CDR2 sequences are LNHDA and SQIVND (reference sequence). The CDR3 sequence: CASRSQGVNQPQHF. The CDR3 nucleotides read TGTGCCAGTAGGTCACAGGGGGTCAATCAGCCCCAGCATTTT.